The 2 T cell receptor beta chains listed next were all sequenced from one sample in a study of human T cells and chemical hapten exposure. TCRdb re-analysed the RACE reads in MiXCR, keeping a single row per CDR3 protein. The data contain approximately 370,000 distinct CDR3 sequences, 5% to 6.5% of them singletons. Time point in this sample: pre-sensitization, week 0. Specified treatment: therapeutic diphenylcyclopropenone sensitization with weekly scalp DPC. Specimen: whole blood, collected in connection with sensitization to the hapten diphenylcyclopropenone (DPC). These receptor sequences come from a woman aged 18-35 years with alopecia areata. Some clones in this sample may be carry-over from other donors' samples.

This clonotype was picked up a small number of times. The chain carries TRBV5-1 and TRBJ2-1, with 12 bases fitting TRBD2. This CDR3 is built from 16 residues. V dropped 2 bases and J dropped 4; count of bases not matched to a gene: 4. Looked up from germline, CDR1 is SGHRS and CDR2 is YFSETQ. The CDR3 reads CASSLPGLAGYNEQFF. Here the CDR3 DNA reads TGCGCCAGCAGCTTACCGGGACTAGCGGGTTACAATGAGCAGTTCTTC.

This clonotype was recorded at least ten times. The chain carries TRBV7-3 and TRBJ1-2; 10 bases agree with TRBD1. Germline V gene sequence: CDR1 SGHTA, CDR2 FQGTGA. V trimming: 5 bases; J trimming: 7 bases; junction bases outside the gene matches: 7. The CDR3 sequence is 14 residues long. As DNA, the CDR3 is TGTGCCAGCAGCCAGACAGGGGGCCCGGCTGGCTACACCTTC. Its translation: CASSQTGGPAGYTF.